This T cell receptor (beta chain) emerged from a study of T cells in Graves' hyperthyroidism and ophthalmopathy (dated by TCRdb to about 2019). For the wider study: Peripheral blood samples were taken at the time of initial diagnosis, prior to any treatment. For training and testing, the 80 to 100 patients in the discovery cohort were randomly divided in a 7:3 ratio. Once sampling was done, hyperthyroidism patients were given methimazole at a starting dose of 30 mg daily, whereas ophthalmopathy patients were given high-dose intravenous methylprednisolone. The study also compared thyroid tissue and blood T-cell repertoires from about 6 Graves' hyperthyroidism patients. A discovery cohort of about a hundred patients, roughly 43 with Graves' ophthalmopathy and under 60 with stable Graves' hyperthyroidism, was used to find distinguishing TCR V-J signatures. An independent validation cohort of under 20 hyperthyroidism patients and approximately 17 patients who later progressed to ophthalmopathy tested prospective prediction of ophthalmopathy. The paper describes TCR Vbeta CDR3 sequencing of more than 120 peripheral blood samples, made up of fewer than 50 ophthalmopathy patients, around 73 hyperthyroidism patients and about 17 progressor patients. What the research found in general, with its limitations: Sample size was not statistically predetermined, and blinding of investigators to group allocation was not performed. A 13 V-J signature model separated ophthalmopathy from stable hyperthyroidism, with around 91% sensitivity and about 81% specificity in cross-validation and 80%/75% in testing. Most expanded thyroid clonotypes (frequency above 0.001) were also detected in blood, a finding suggesting that blood repertoires may reflect thyroid immune responses. In validation, the model predicted progression to ophthalmopathy with approximately 71% sensitivity and 72% to 85% specificity, a median of approximately 6.5 months before onset.

Amplification of TCR beta CDR3 regions was carried out from RNA transcripts. For the first round of RT-PCR on the TCR CDR3, the HTBI primer set was used together with the Qiagen OneStep RT-PCR kit. Libraries were constructed in a second round of multiplex PCR, after which size selection and purification were performed. The libraries were sequenced on an Illumina HiSeq2000 using paired-end 100 bp reads. As for the authors' bioinformatics: SOAPnuke was used to process the raw data, removing reads that contained adapters or uncalled bases, had a mean Phred below 15, or lacked an exact match to the constant primer or identifier. COPE v1.2.5 was used to merge high-quality paired reads, and clonotypes were defined as unique nucleotide sequences. MiTCR v1.1 was used to align the clonotypes against IMGT TRBV, TRBD and TRBJ reference segments. The analysis included only V-J combinations with a frequency above 0.0001, which together covered over 98% of the repertoires. The TCS score was defined as the ratio of F50 (clonal expansion) to E x V (chaos), calculated using BLOSUM62-based TCRdist between CDR3 peptides within each V-J. Welch's t-statistics and random forest reduced fewer than 550 V-J features to fewer than 15, which were used in a naive Bayes classifier (R e1071). TCRdb's own reprocessing of the public reads used fastp at Q25 and MiXCR and kept productive beta chains. For every CDR3 protein sequence, its rows merge into one entry that carries the most common genes and DNA. The V and J calls reflect TCRdb's pipeline rather than the authors' work. The sample table shows fewer than 400,000 distinct CDR3 sequences, and about 14% are seen once. The top ten clones comprise 28% of the sample.

The trim is 6 bases for V and 1 base for J, with a gap of 11 bases between the germline ends. The germline V gene supplies CDR1 SNHLY and CDR2 FYNNEI. There are 14 amino acids in the CDR3, from cysteine to phenylalanine inclusive. This entry keeps only the CDR3 DNA: 42 bases, framed from base 1. Ophthalmopathy patients had moderately to severely active disease, with a Clinical Activity Score of 3 or more, a NOSPECS grade of 4 or more, and a disease duration of less than 3 months. Any patient with an uncontrolled infection, another autoimmune disease, pregnancy or lactation was excluded. Diagnoses were based on clinical symptoms, serum thyroxine and TRAb, thyroid ultrasound and orbital computed tomography. PBMCs were separated from 10 ml of fresh peripheral blood using Ficoll-Paque density gradient centrifugation. Total RNA was extracted with Trizol reagent, and quality was checked on an Agilent 2100 Bioanalyzer.

About this clonotype itself: It lacks a known antigen. With a much larger clone just one base away, this may be a read error.

Here the chain combines TRBV2 and TRBJ2-3; a weak D assignment points to TRBD2 (5 bases agree). The sequence derives from a man aged 45-65 years with Graves' ophthalmopathy. Input material: blood. At the DNA level, the sequence is TGTGCCAGCAGATTAGTGGGAGGCACAGATACGCAGTATTTT. This encodes CASRLVGGTDTQYF.